Sequencing of this T cell receptor (beta chain) was carried out in a study of T cells in Graves' hyperthyroidism and ophthalmopathy. TCR beta CDR3 sequences were amplified from RNA transcripts. In the first-round RT-PCR of the TCR CDR3, the HTBI primer set was used. TCRdb reprocessed the multiplex PCR reads via MiXCR and lists one record per CDR3 protein. The repertoire consists of approximately 630,000 distinct CDR3 sequences, with about 16% occurring once and the leading ten covering less than 4.5%. Points from the study as a whole: The majority of expanded thyroid clonotypes above 0.001 also appeared in blood.

Stable hyperthyroidism: no ophthalmopathy progression over 18 months of follow-up. Based on clinical symptoms, serum thyroxine and TRAb, thyroid ultrasound and orbital computed tomography, diagnoses were reached. With respect to this clonotype: Its antigen is unidentified.

Germline V lookup: CDR1 MNHEY, CDR2 SMNVEV (reference sequence). Losses at the gene ends were 2 bases for V and 4 bases for J; bases not matched to a gene: 7. CDR3 length: 15 amino acids. The sequence was collected from a woman aged 25 to 45 with Graves' hyperthyroidism. The sample comprised blood. The rearrangement links TRBV27 to TRBJ1-1; TRBD1 agrees at 7 bases. CDR3 nucleotides: TGTGCCAGCAGTTTAGGGGGGGCAGGGGGCACTGAAGCTTTCTTT. Translating it yields CASSLGGAGGTEAFF.